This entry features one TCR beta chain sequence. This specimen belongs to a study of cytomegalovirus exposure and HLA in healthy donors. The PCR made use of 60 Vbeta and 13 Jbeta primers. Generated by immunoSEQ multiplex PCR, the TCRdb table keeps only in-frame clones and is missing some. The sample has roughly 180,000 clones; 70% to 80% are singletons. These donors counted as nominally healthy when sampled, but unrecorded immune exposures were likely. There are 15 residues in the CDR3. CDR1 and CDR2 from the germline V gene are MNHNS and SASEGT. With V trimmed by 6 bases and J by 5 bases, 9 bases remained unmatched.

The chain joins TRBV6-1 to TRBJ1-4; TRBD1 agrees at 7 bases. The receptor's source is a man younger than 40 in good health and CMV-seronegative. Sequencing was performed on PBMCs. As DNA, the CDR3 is TGTGCCAGCAGCTCCAGGACAGGAAGAAATGAAAAACTGTTTTTT. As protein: CASSSRTGRNEKLFF.